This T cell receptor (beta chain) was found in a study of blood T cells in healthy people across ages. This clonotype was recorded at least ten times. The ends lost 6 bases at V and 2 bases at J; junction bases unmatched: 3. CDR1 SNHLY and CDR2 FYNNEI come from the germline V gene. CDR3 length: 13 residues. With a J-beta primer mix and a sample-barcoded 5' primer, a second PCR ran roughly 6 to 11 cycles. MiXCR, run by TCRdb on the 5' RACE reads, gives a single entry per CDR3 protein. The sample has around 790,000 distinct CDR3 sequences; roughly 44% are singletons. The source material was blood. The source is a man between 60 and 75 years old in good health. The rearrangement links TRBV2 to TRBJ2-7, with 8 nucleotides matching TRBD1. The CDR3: CASSRGQAYEQYF. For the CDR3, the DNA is TGTGCCAGCAGCAGGGGGCAAGCCTACGAGCAGTACTTC. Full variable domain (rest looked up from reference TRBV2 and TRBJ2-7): EPEVTQTPSHQVTQMGQEVILRCVPISNHLYFYWYRQILGQKVEFLVSFYNNEISEKSEIFDDQFSVERPDGSNFTLKIRSTKLEDSAMYFCASSRGQAYEQYFGPGTRLTVT.